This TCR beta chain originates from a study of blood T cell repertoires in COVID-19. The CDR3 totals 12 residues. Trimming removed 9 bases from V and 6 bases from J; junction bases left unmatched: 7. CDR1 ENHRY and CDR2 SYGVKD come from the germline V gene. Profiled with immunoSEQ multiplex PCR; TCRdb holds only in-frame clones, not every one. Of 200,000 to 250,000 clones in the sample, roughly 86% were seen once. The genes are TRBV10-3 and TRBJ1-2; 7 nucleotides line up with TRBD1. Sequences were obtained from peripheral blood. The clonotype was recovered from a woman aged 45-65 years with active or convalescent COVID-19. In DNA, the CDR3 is TGTGCCATGGCGACAGGGTTAAATGGCTACACCTTC. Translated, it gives CAMATGLNGYTF.